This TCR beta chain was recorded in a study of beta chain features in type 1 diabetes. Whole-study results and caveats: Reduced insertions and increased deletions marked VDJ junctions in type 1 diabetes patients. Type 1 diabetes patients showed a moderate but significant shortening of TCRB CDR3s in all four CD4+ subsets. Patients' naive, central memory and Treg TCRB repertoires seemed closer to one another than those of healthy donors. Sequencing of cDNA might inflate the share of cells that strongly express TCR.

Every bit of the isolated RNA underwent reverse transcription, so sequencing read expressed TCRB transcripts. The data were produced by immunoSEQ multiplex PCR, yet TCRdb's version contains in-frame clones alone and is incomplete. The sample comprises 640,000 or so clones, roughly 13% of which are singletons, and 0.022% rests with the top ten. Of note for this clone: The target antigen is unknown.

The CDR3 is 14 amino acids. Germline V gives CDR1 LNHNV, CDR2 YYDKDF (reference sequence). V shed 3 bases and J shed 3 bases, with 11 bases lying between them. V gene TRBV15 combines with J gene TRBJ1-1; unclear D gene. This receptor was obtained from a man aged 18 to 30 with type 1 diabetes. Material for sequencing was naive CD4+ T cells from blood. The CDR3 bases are TGTGCCACCAGCAGTCTATTTGCGGACACTGAAGCTTTCTTT. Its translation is CATSSLFADTEAFF.